This T cell receptor beta chain is drawn from a study of neurological immune-mediated disorders. There are many counts of this clonotype. Trimming left V 7 bases short and J 10 bases short, with 24 bases between. This CDR3 is 15 amino acids long. CDR1 and CDR2 (germline): SGHRS, YFSETQ. One entry per CDR3 protein results from TCRdb running MiXCR on the 5' RACE reads. The sample has about 120,000 distinct CDR3 sequences; roughly 3.2% are singletons. Sequences were obtained from PBMCs. The chain employs TRBV5-1 and TRBJ2-1, with D perhaps TRBD2 (6 bases). The clonotype was recovered from a woman aged 25 to 39 with multiple sclerosis. The CDR3 loop is CASELVTGVNREQFF. As DNA, the CDR3 is TGCGCCAGCGAACTAGTAACGGGAGTTAATAGGGAGCAGTTCTTC.